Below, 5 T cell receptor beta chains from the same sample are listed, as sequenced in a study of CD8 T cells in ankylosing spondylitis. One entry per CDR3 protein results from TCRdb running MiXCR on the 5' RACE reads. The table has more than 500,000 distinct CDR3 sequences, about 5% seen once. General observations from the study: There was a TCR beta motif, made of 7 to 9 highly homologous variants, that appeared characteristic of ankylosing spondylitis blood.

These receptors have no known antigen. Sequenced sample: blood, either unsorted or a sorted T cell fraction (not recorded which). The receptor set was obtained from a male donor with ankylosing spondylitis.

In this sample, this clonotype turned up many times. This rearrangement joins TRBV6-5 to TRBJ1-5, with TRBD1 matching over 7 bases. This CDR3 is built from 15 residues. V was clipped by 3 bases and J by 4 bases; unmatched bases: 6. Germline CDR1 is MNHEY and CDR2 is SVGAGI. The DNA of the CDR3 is TGTGCCAGCAGTTATAGGGACAGACCTAATCAGCCCCAGCATTTT. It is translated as CASSYRDRPNQPQHF.

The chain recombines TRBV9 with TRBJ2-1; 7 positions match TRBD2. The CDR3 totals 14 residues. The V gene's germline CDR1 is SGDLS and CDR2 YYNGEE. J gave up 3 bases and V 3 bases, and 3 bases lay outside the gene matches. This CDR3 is CASSDRDYYNEQFF. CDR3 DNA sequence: TGTGCCAGCAGCGACCGGGACTACTACAATGAGCAGTTCTTC.

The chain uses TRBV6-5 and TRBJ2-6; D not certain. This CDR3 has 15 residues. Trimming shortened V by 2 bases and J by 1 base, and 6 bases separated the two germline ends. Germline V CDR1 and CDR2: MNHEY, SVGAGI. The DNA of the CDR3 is TGTGCCAGCAGTTACCAAATGTCTGGGGCCAACGTCCTGACTTTC. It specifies CASSYQMSGANVLTF.

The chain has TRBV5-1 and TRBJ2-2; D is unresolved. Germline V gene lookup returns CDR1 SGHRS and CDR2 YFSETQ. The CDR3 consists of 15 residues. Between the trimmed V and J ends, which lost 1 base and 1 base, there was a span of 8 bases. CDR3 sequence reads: CASSLTKRNTGELFF. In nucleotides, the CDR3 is TGCGCCAGCAGCTTGACGAAGCGGAACACCGGGGAGCTGTTTTTT.

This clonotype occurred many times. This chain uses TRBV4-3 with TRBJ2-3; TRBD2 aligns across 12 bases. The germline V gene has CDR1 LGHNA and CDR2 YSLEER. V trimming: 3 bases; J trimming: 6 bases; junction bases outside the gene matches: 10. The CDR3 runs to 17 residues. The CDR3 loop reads CASSHPRTSGAVDTQYF. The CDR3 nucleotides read TGCGCCAGCAGCCACCCACGGACTAGCGGGGCTGTGGATACGCAGTATTTT.